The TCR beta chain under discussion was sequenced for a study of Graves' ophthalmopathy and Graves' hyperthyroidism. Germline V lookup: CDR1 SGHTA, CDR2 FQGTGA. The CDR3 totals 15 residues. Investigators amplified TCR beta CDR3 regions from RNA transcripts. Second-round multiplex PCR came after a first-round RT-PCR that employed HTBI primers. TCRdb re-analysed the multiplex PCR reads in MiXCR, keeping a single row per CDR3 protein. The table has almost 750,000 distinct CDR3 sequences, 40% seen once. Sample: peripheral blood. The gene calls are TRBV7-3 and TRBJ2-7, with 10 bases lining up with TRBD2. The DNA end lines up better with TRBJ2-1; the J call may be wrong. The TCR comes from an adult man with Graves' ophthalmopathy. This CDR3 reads CASSTTSGSYNEQFF. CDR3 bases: TGTGCCAGCAGCACGACTAGCGGGTCCTACAATGAGCAGTTCTTC.